The clone carrying this T cell receptor beta chain has only one observation. Its antigen is unknown. This record comes from a study of T cell responses to AZD1222 COVID-19 vaccine. Study-level points and caveats: Spike-specific TCR breadth and depth were elevated following two AZD1222 doses. The number of AZD1222 recipients seropositive at baseline was only five to seven. Donors skewed white British and female; clonal diversity was possibly underestimated. Reportedly, nearly half of unique spike TCRs recognized epitopes outside B.1.351/B.1.1.7 mutations.

V was cut by 6 bases and J by 1 base, with 13 bases left in between. Germline CDR1 MGHRA, CDR2 YSYEKL. CDR3 length: 14 residues. Profiling relied on immunoSEQ multiplex PCR, and the TCRdb table lists in-frame clones only, not all of them. The sample has roughly 120,000 clones; roughly 90% are singletons. This sample comprised peripheral blood, obtained 28 days after the second AZD1222 dose. This receptor was obtained from an adult who received the AZD1222 COVID-19 vaccine. This rearrangement joins TRBV4-1 to TRBJ2-7, with D possibly matching TRBD1 (6 bases). The CDR3 protein is CASSKGQLSYEQYF. CDR3 nucleotide sequence: TGCGCCAGCAGTAAAGGACAGTTGTCCTACGAGCAGTACTTC.